One and the same sample provided the 9 T cell receptor beta chains below, sequenced in a study of T cells after yellow fever vaccination. TCRdb redid the calling of the 5' RACE reads with MiXCR, one entry per CDR3 protein. The sample has over 35,000 distinct CDR3 sequences, around 6.5% seen once. The material sequenced was PBMCs, either bulk or a sorted T-cell subset (CD4+, CD8+, memory, or dextramer-sorted; not recorded which), taken 45 days after the yellow fever booster vaccination. The source is a man aged 25 to 40 who received the YFV17D yellow fever vaccine.

The table lists this clonotype with a few counts. The chain uses TRBV3-1 and TRBJ2-7, with TRBD1 matching over 7 bases. V was pared by 1 base and J by 4 bases, with 13 bases of the junction left unmatched. CDR1 and CDR2 (germline): LGHDT, YNNKEL (reference sequence). CDR3 length equals 17 residues. The CDR3: CASSQGKLATGSYEQYF. The CDR3 coding sequence is TGTGCCAGCAGCCAAGGAAAGTTGGCGACAGGGAGTTACGAGCAGTACTTC.

The V call is TRBV7-9, the J call TRBJ1-2, with D possibly being TRBD1 (5 bases). CDR1 is SEHNR, CDR2 FQNEAQ, per germline (reference sequence). The CDR3 spans 12 residues. V lost 1 base to trimming and J lost 7 bases, with 7 bases between them. The CDR3 nucleotides are TGTGCCAGCAGCTTAGGCGGGGGTGGCTACACCTTC. Protein sequence: CASSLGGGGYTF.

The chain carries TRBV5-1 and TRBJ2-2; TRBD2 agrees at 10 bases. The CDR3 runs to 15 residues. CDR1 and CDR2 from the germline V gene are SGHRS and YFSETQ. V gave up 4 bases and J gave up 5 bases; unmatched junction bases: 5. In DNA, the CDR3 is TGCGCCAGCAGCAAAGGGACTAGCGCTACCGGGGAGCTGTTTTTT. It encodes CASSKGTSATGELFF.

This chain links TRBV7-7 with TRBJ2-5, with TRBD1 matching 10 bases. The CDR3 runs 14 residues. In germline, CDR1 is SSHAT, CDR2 FNYEAQ (reference sequence). Trimming removed 4 bases from V and 9 bases from J; junction bases left unmatched: 8. The CDR3 bases are TGTGCCAGCAGCTCGGGACAGGGGCCGGAGGCCCAGTACTTC. It specifies CASSSGQGPEAQYF. The whole variable domain, remainder taken from reference TRBV7-7 and TRBJ2-5, is GAGVSQSPRYKVTKRGQDVTLRCDPISSHATLYWYQQALGQGPEFLTYFNYEAQPDKSGLPSDRFSAERPEGSISTLTIQRTEQRDSAMYRCASSSGQGPEAQYFGPGTRLLVL.

The CDR3 DNA sequence: TGCGCCAGCAGGAGTGGCACCGGGGACTATGGCTACACCTTC. It codes for CASRSGTGDYGYTF. V is TRBV5-1 and J is TRBJ1-2; D ambiguous. V shed 5 bases and J shed 3 bases, with 14 bases lying between them. Looked up from germline, CDR1 is SGHRS and CDR2 is YFSETQ. The CDR3 sequence is 14 residues long. Full variable domain (outside the CDR3, taken from reference TRBV5-1 and TRBJ1-2): KAGVTQTPRYLIKTRGQQVTLSCSPISGHRSVSWYQQTPGQGLQFLFEYFSETQRNKGNFPGRFSGRQFSNSRSEMNVSTLELGDSALYLCASRSGTGDYGYTFGSGTRLTVV.

Ten or more counts support this clonotype. V gene TRBV7-2 combines with J gene TRBJ2-1; unclear D gene. This CDR3 spans 12 amino acids. Trimming cost V 5 bases and J 6 bases, with 8 bases left between them. From germline, CDR1 is SGHTA and CDR2 FQGNSA. CDR3 in DNA: TGTGCCAGCAGCCAATGGCTCAATGAGCAGTTCTTC. Translated: CASSQWLNEQFF.

This clonotype appeared many times. The chain uses TRBV28 and TRBJ2-7; TRBD2 is a possible D gene (6 bases). Germline V gives CDR1 MDHEN, CDR2 SYDVKM. V gave up 2 bases and J gave up 12 bases, with 14 bases separating them. CDR3 size: 12 residues. The CDR3: CASSLGGGPGYF. The CDR3 DNA is TGTGCCAGCAGTTTAGGGGGAGGTCCCGGGTACTTC.

This clonotype was found many times. The J gene is TRBJ2-7, the V gene TRBV7-9, with D possibly being TRBD2 (6 bases). Germline CDR1 SEHNR, CDR2 FQNEAQ (reference sequence). The CDR3 covers 14 residues. Trimming left V 2 bases short and J 2 bases short, with 10 bases between. The CDR3 coding sequence is TGTGCCAGCAGCTTAAGCGGGTCCACCTACGAGCAGTACTTC. This sequence encodes CASSLSGSTYEQYF.

This clonotype has ten or more counts. The CDR3 protein is CATALDNEQFF. Written as DNA, the CDR3 is TGCGCCACAGCACTCGACAATGAGCAGTTCTTC. The chain has TRBV10-2 and TRBJ2-1; no reliable D call. Germline V gene data show CDR1 as WSHSY and CDR2 as SAAADI. CDR3 length: 11 amino acids. Trimming removed 10 bases from V and 5 bases from J, with 9 bases in between.